Listed below are T cell receptor beta chains from one sample, sequenced in a study of cytomegalovirus exposure and HLA in healthy donors. The protocol was immunoSEQ multiplex PCR, while the TCRdb copy is restricted to in-frame clones and leaves out a portion. The sample yields 110,000 or so clones, about 72% seen once. Sequenced: PBMCs. The receptor source for this set is a man over 45 in good health and CMV-seropositive. Each CDR3 is given with its conserved first and last residue. A D gene is named only where the DNA matches it firmly. Clone size, where shown, is once, few, many, or a class for clones that have expanded.

v_gene: TRBV12-5; j_gene: TRBJ1-5; abundance: -; d_gene: -; CDR3aa: CASGSEQGWRNQPQHF; CDR3nt: TGTGCTAGTGGTTCGGAACAGGGCTGGCGCAATCAGCCCCAGCATTTT
v_gene: TRBV5-4; j_gene: TRBJ2-6; abundance: -; d_gene: TRBD1; CDR3aa: CASSLEPGGAGANVLTF; CDR3nt: TGTGCCAGCAGCTTGGAGCCAGGGGGAGCAGGGGCCAACGTCCTGACTTTC
v_gene: TRBV6-1; j_gene: TRBJ2-3; abundance: -; d_gene: TRBD2; CDR3aa: CASSELAGGLDTQYF; CDR3nt: TGTGCCAGCAGTGAATTAGCGGGAGGGTTAGATACGCAGTATTTT
v_gene: TRBV7-9; j_gene: TRBJ1-1; abundance: few; d_gene: TRBD1; CDR3aa: CASSPQGDTEAFF; CDR3nt: TGTGCCAGCAGCCCGCAGGGGGACACTGAAGCTTTCTTT
v_gene: TRBV5-6; j_gene: TRBJ2-3; abundance: -; d_gene: TRBD2; CDR3aa: CASSPRTSGSTDTQYF; CDR3nt: TGTGCCAGCAGCCCACGGACTAGCGGGAGCACAGATACGCAGTATTTT
v_gene: TRBV11-2; j_gene: TRBJ2-5; abundance: -; d_gene: TRBD2; CDR3aa: CASSFGGEETQYF; CDR3nt: TGTGCCAGCAGCTTCGGGGGGGAAGAGACCCAGTACTTC
v_gene: TRBV4-2; j_gene: TRBJ2-7; abundance: -; d_gene: TRBD1; CDR3aa: CASSQVGDRVYEQYF; CDR3nt: TGTGCCAGCAGCCAAGTCGGGGACAGAGTTTACGAGCAGTACTTC
v_gene: TRBV6-1; j_gene: TRBJ2-5; abundance: -; d_gene: -; CDR3aa: CASGRQPQETQYF; CDR3nt: TGTGCCAGCGGACGACAGCCCCAAGAGACCCAGTACTTC
v_gene: TRBV15; j_gene: TRBJ2-5; abundance: -; d_gene: -; CDR3aa: CATSRVAGVTQETQYF; CDR3nt: TGTGCCACCAGCAGAGTGGCAGGTGTAACCCAAGAGACCCAGTACTTC
v_gene: TRBV7-2; j_gene: TRBJ2-2; abundance: -; d_gene: -; CDR3aa: CASSPGGNTGELFF; CDR3nt: TGTGCCAGCAGCCCAGGGGGGAATACCGGGGAGCTGTTTTTT